The source of this T cell receptor (beta chain) is a study of blood T cell repertoires in COVID-19. Study at large: The analysed material was cDNA or gDNA that came from T cells, B-cell-depleted T cells, or PBMCs.

This clone was picked up one time. In the authors' workflow: Reference gene primer amplification in the assay estimated nucleated cell counts. Method: immunoSEQ multiplex PCR; TCRdb's copy keeps in-frame clones and lacks some. That table gives V, J and clone size, and the DNA gave D and trimming. The sample lists around 230,000 clones; about four fifths were seen once. Sequencing was carried out using peripheral blood. This TCR was sampled from a woman older than 75 with acute or convalescent COVID-19.

The CDR3 DNA sequence: TGTGCCAGCAGTGTTACAGGGGGCTGGGGCTACACCTTC. Amino acids: CASSVTGGWGYTF. V and J are TRBV12-3 or TRBV12-4 and TRBJ1-2, with 9 bases matching TRBD1. The trim removed 5 bases at V and 8 bases at J, leaving 6 bases unmatched. The CDR3 is made up of 13 amino acids.